The 22 T cell receptor beta chains below come from one sample, sequenced in a study of blood T cell repertoires in COVID-19. Produced via immunoSEQ multiplex PCR; TCRdb's table is partial and in-frame only. Here the sample spans 200,000 to 250,000 clones, about nine tenths being singletons. Sequenced: peripheral blood. These receptors came from a man aged 80 or over with acute or convalescent COVID-19.

The chain joins TRBV24-1 to TRBJ1-5, with 8 bases lining up with TRBD1. V dropped 4 bases and J dropped 4; count of bases not matched to a gene: 2. The CDR3 sequence is 14 residues long. Germline loops: CDR1 KGHDR, CDR2 SFDVKD. CDR3 coding DNA: TGTGCCACCAGTGAAACAGGGGGTAATCAGCCCCAGCATTTT. Translated: CATSETGGNQPQHF.

The CDR3: CAARTGSNTGELFF. The CDR3, as DNA: TGTGCGGCGCGTACGGGGTCGAACACCGGGGAGCTGTTTTTT. The chain recombines TRBV19 with TRBJ2-2; the D gene is possibly TRBD2 (5 bases). Germline V gene lookup returns CDR1 LNHDA and CDR2 SQIVND (reference sequence). This CDR3 comprises 14 residues.

The V gene is TRBV7-2, the J gene TRBJ2-4, with TRBD1 identical over 8 bases. V lost 3 bases, J lost 5 bases, and 6 bases stayed unmatched. From germline, CDR1 is SGHTA and CDR2 FQGNSA. This CDR3 region has 15 residues. CDR3 nucleotide sequence: TGTGCCAGCAGCTTCCGGGACAGGTTCGAAAACATTCAGTACTTC. Its translation: CASSFRDRFENIQYF.

This chain joins TRBV20-1 and TRBJ1-2, with D unresolved. Germline V gives CDR1 DFQATT, CDR2 SNEGSKA (reference sequence). V lost 3 bases and J lost 8, with 7 bases in between. The CDR3 is 10 amino acids. CDR3 sequence: CSASLGGYTF. In DNA form, the CDR3 reads TGCAGTGCTAGCCTGGGCGGCTACACCTTC.

Turning to this clone: An end of the junction differs from the germline gene, which may be a read error. The gene calls are TRBV28 and TRBJ2-6; the D gene is possibly TRBD1 (5 bases). The germline V gene has CDR1 MDHEN and CDR2 SYDVKM. This CDR3 is 16 amino acids long. CDR3 nucleotide sequence: TGTGCCAGCACTTTATCGGCAGGGTCTGGGGCCAACGTCCTGACTTTC. Translated: CASTLSAGSGANVLTF.

The chain links TRBV6-2 or TRBV6-3 to TRBJ1-5; 7 nucleotides align to TRBD1. The CDR3 consists of 16 residues. V lost 2 bases to trimming and J lost 3 bases; unmatched junction nucleotides: 7. Germline CDR1 reads MNHEY; CDR2 reads SVGEGT. The DNA for the CDR3 is TGTGCCAGCAGTTACGAGGGGGCGAGGGACAATCAGCCCCAGCATTTT. This sequence encodes CASSYEGARDNQPQHF.

This chain joins TRBV11-2 and TRBJ1-4; maybe TRBD1 (6 bases). The V gene lost 7 bases and the J gene lost 8 bases, with 20 bases spanning the gap. The CDR3 is 15 amino acids. The germline gives CDR1 SGHAT, CDR2 FQNNGV. The CDR3 loop is CASTKGTTRGEKLFF. CDR3 sequence (DNA): TGTGCCAGCACCAAAGGGACCACCAGGGGAGAAAAACTGTTTTTT.

The count of this clone is one. The chain has TRBV14 and TRBJ2-5; TRBD1 might be the D (5 bases). Per the germline V gene, CDR1 is SGHDN and CDR2 is FVKESK. The ends were cut back, 0 bases at V and 3 bases at J, with 8 bases in the middle. CDR3 length equals 14 residues. In DNA form, the CDR3 reads TGTGCCAGCAGCCAAGACACCAGGGAAGAGACCCAGTACTTC. Translated, it gives CASSQDTREETQYF.

The chain combines TRBV23-1 with TRBJ2-7, with 12 bases lining up with TRBD1. TRBV23-1 is an ORF, and what it does is uncertain. V shed 4 bases, J shed 4 bases, and the junction held 5 bases outside the gene matches. The CDR3 extends over 15 amino acids. CDR3 region: CASSPPGQGAYEQYV. The CDR3 DNA is TGCGCCAGCAGTCCGCCGGGACAGGGGGCTTACGAGCAGTACGTC.

The V gene is TRBV7-9, the J gene TRBJ2-1; 7 nucleotides align to TRBD2. J lost 8 bases, V lost 4 bases, and 11 bases had no gene match. The CDR3 totals 15 residues. CDR1 is SEHNR and CDR2 is FQNEAQ in the germline V gene (reference sequence). Here the CDR3 reads CASSSPMTSSDEQFF. CDR3 in DNA: TGTGCCAGCAGCTCCCCGATGACTAGCTCCGATGAGCAGTTCTTC.

The chain combines TRBV28 with TRBJ1-5, with no clear D. Deletions cut 2 bases from V and 3 bases from J, with 8 bases between. The CDR3 totals 14 residues. From germline, CDR1 is MDHEN and CDR2 SYDVKM. The CDR3 is CASSLRLNNQPQHF. The CDR3 region has the DNA TGTGCCAGCAGTTTAAGACTTAACAATCAGCCCCAGCATTTT.

The gene calls are TRBV14 and TRBJ2-3; 11 bases fit TRBD2. The ends lost 6 bases at V and 5 bases at J; junction bases unmatched: 1. The CDR3 contains 13 residues. Germline assignment: CDR1 SGHDN and CDR2 FVKESK. Here the CDR3 reads CASRGTSGDTQYF. The CDR3 bases are TGTGCCAGCAGGGGGACTAGCGGAGATACGCAGTATTTT.

The chain joins TRBV10-2 to TRBJ1-4; 10 bases are shared with TRBD1. Germline V lookup: CDR1 WSHSY, CDR2 SAAADI. This CDR3 is built from 14 residues. V was clipped by 6 bases and J by 7 bases; unmatched bases: 5. CDR3 loop: CASSAGTGAEKLFF. CDR3 DNA sequence: TGCGCCAGCAGCGCCGGGACAGGGGCTGAAAAACTGTTTTTT.

The chain links TRBV6-5 to TRBJ1-1; TRBD1 matches 7 bases. The CDR3 is 13 residues long. Germline values: CDR1 MNHEY, CDR2 SVGAGI. The V gene end was trimmed by 4 bases and the J gene end by 7 bases; junction bases not matched to a gene: 6. The CDR3 sequence is CASSLRQGSEAFF. The CDR3 bases are TGTGCCAGCAGTTTAAGACAGGGCAGTGAAGCTTTCTTT.

The J gene is TRBJ1-4, the V gene TRBV5-5; 7 bases line up with TRBD1. The germline CDR1 and CDR2 sequences are SGHKS and YYEKEE (reference sequence). The CDR3 sequence is 15 residues long. V was pared by 1 base and J by 5 bases, with 5 bases of the junction left unmatched. CDR3 in amino acids: CASSLWTGENEKLFF. The CDR3, as DNA: TGTGCCAGCAGCTTGTGGACAGGTGAAAATGAAAAACTGTTTTTT.

CDR3 coding DNA: TGCGCCAGCAGTGAGGGTTTGAGGGAGGGAACTGAGCAGTTCTTC. This translates into CASSEGLREGTEQFF. The chain employs TRBV10-2 and TRBJ2-1; 7 bases map to TRBD2. Trimming at V came to 2 bases and at J to 9 bases, leaving 10 bases not matched to a gene. The V gene's germline CDR1 is WSHSY and CDR2 SAAADI. The CDR3 spans 15 residues.

The genes are TRBV13 and TRBJ2-7; D is ambiguous. The germline V gene encodes CDR1 PRHDT and CDR2 FYEKMQ (reference sequence). Deletions cut 0 bases from V and 4 bases from J, with 13 bases between. The CDR3 totals 15 residues. The CDR3 loop is CASSLGLPFNYEQYF. The DNA for the CDR3 is TGTGCCAGCAGCTTAGGTCTACCCTTTAATTACGAGCAGTACTTC.

The CDR3 nucleotides read TGTGCCAGCAGTTACTCGGGGTTGGACAGGGCCCGCACAGATACGCAGTATTTT. It translates to CASSYSGLDRARTDTQYF. V usage is TRBV6-2 or TRBV6-3 and J usage is TRBJ2-3, with 8 bases identical to TRBD1. The germline V gene encodes CDR1 MNHEY and CDR2 SVGEGT. The J segment lost 1 base and the V segment lost 0 bases, leaving 9 bases of the junction unmatched. CDR3 length: 18 residues.

The CDR3 DNA reads TGTGCCTGGAGTCCGGGACAGAGGGTCAATCAGCCCCAGCATTTT. It yields the protein CAWSPGQRVNQPQHF. This chain connects TRBV30 to TRBJ1-5, with 7 bases fitting TRBD1. V dropped 2 bases and J dropped 3; count of bases not matched to a gene: 7. From germline, CDR1 is GTSNPN and CDR2 SVGIG (reference sequence). The CDR3 covers 15 residues.

Remarks on this clone: This sample also contains other DNA sequences that code for the same CDR3. The J gene is TRBJ1-5, the V gene TRBV5-1; 7 nucleotides line up with TRBD1. The V gene's germline CDR1 is SGHRS and CDR2 YFSETQ. J was trimmed by 4 bases and V by 0 bases; bases with no gene match: 4. This CDR3 has 15 residues. Written as DNA, the CDR3 is TGCGCCAGCAGCTTGGGGGGGACAGAAAATCAGCCCCAGCATTTT. Amino acid sequence: CASSLGGTENQPQHF.

The gene calls are TRBV10-3 and TRBJ2-3; 10 bases match TRBD2. Per the germline V gene, CDR1 is ENHRY and CDR2 is SYGVKD. V shed 3 bases, J shed 7 bases, and the junction held 10 bases outside the gene matches. CDR3 length equals 16 residues. CDR3 in amino acids: CAISDPGAGGPNTQYF. The CDR3 region has the DNA TGTGCCATCAGTGACCCGGGAGCGGGAGGGCCGAATACGCAGTATTTT.

The chain employs TRBV7-2 and TRBJ2-4; 11 bases agree with TRBD2. After removal of 5 bases from V and 2 bases from J, the junction contained 8 bases not matched to a gene. The CDR3 runs 17 residues. Germline lookup yields CDR1 SGHTA and CDR2 FQGNSA. The DNA of the CDR3 is TGTGCCAGCAGCCTCGCCGGGACTAGCGGTACCAAAAACATTCAGTACTTC. Translation: CASSLAGTSGTKNIQYF.